This T cell receptor (beta chain) was identified in a study of OX40 agonist ivuxolimab in advanced cancers. On the study more broadly: Earlier anti-PD-1, anti-PD-L1 or anti-CTLA-4 therapy was permitted; about 38% had received some.

Trimming removed 11 bases at V and 10 bases at J, with 12 bases between. Germline values: CDR1 MNHNS, CDR2 SASEGT. The CDR3 is 10 residues long. Some clones are missing from TCRdb's copy, which holds only in-frame ones; the method was immunoSEQ multiplex PCR. The sample carries under 95,000 clones, roughly 87% recorded once. V and J are TRBV6-1 and TRBJ2-1, with D possibly called TRBD1 or TRBD2 (7 bases each). This receptor was taken from an adult with an advanced solid tumor such as melanoma, head and neck, liver or kidney cancer. This specimen consisted of CD4+ or CD8+ T cells sorted from blood, obtained in a trial of the OX40 agonist ivuxolimab. This CDR3 reads CALGGGEQFF. In DNA form, the CDR3 reads TGTGCCCTGGGAGGGGGCGAGCAGTTCTTC.